This T cell receptor beta chain was found in a study of shared clonotypes between healthy human individuals. This clone was observed once. After removal of 2 bases from V and 1 base from J, the junction contained 5 bases not matched to a gene. This CDR3 region has 16 residues. Germline V gives CDR1 MNHNY, CDR2 SVGAGI (reference sequence). The data were produced by immunoSEQ multiplex PCR, yet TCRdb's version contains in-frame clones alone and is incomplete. The sample has over a million clones; over 95% are singletons. The chain uses TRBV6-6 and TRBJ1-5; 7 bases agree with TRBD1. The sample was naive CD4+ T cells sorted from blood. The subset denotes: CD45RA+ positively selected. The clonotype was recovered from a man aged 25-45 years in good health. The CDR3 here is CASSYEQGTSNQPQHF. CDR3 in DNA: TGTGCCAGCAGTTACGAACAGGGGACGAGCAATCAGCCCCAGCATTTT.